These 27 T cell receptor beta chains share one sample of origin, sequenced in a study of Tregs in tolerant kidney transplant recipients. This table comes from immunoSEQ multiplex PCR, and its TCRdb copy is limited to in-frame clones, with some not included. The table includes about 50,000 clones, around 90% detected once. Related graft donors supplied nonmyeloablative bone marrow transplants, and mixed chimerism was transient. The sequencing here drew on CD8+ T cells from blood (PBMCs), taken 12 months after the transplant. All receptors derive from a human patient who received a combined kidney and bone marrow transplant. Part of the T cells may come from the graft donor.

The CDR3 nucleotides read TGTGCCAGCAGTGAAGCCCTGACAGGGAGAGGTCAGCCCCAGCATTTT. Translation: CASSEALTGRGQPQHF. V usage is TRBV6-1 and J usage is TRBJ1-5; the match to TRBD1 covers 7 bases. The V and J ends lost 0 bases and 6 bases, in that order; junction bases with no gene match: 8. The CDR3 totals 16 residues. From germline, CDR1 is MNHNS and CDR2 SASEGT.

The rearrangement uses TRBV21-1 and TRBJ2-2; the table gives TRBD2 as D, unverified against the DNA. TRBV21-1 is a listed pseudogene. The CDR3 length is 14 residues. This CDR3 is CASSRIGETGELFF. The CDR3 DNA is TGTGCCAGCAGCAGAATCGGGGAAACCGGGGAGCTGTTTTTT.

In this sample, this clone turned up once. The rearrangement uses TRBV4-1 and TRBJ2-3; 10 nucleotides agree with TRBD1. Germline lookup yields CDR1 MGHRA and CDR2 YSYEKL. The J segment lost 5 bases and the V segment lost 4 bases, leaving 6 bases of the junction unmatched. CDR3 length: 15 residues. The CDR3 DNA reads TGCGCCAGCAGCCGAAGACAGGGGGCGCAAGATACGCAGTATTTT. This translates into CASSRRQGAQDTQYF.

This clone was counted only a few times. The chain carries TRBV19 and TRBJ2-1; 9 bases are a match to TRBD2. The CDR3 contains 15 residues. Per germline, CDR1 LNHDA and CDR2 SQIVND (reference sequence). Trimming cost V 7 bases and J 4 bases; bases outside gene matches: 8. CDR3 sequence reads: CASTSRAGGYNEQFF. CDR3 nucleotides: TGTGCCAGTACGAGTCGAGCGGGGGGTTACAATGAGCAGTTCTTC.

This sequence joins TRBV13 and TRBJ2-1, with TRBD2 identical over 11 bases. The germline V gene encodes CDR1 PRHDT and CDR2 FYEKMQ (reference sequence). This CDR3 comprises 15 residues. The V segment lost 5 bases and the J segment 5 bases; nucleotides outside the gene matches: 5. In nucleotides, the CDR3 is TGTGCCAGCAGCGCGAGACTAGCGGGAAACAATGAGCAGTTCTTC. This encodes CASSARLAGNNEQFF.

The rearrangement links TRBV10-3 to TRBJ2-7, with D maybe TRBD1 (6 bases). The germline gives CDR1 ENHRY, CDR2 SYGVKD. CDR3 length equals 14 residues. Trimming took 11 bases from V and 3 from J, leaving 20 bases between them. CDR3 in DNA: TGTGCCGCCTACGACAGGTTCGAAGTCTACGAGCAGTACTTC. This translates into CAAYDRFEVYEQYF.

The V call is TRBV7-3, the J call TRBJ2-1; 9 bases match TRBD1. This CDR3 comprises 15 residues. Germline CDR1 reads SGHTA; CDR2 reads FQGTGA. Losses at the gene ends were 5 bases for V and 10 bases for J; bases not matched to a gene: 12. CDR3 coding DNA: TGTGCCAGCAGCCAGGGACAGGGAGGGAGGGAGGAGCAGTTCTTC. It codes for CASSQGQGGREEQFF.

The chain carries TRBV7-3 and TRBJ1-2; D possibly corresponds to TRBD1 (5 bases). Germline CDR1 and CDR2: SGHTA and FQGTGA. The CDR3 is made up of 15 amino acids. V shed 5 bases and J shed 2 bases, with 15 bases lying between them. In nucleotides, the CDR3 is TGTGCCAGCAGCCCGAAGACAGAGACAAACTATGGCTACACCTTC. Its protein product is CASSPKTETNYGYTF.

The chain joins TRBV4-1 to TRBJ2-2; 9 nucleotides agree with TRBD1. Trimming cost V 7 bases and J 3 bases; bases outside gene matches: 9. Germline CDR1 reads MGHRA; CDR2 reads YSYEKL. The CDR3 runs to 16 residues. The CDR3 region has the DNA TGCGCCAGCACCGGGACAGGGATTTTGTACACCGGGGAGCTGTTTTTT. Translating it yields CASTGTGILYTGELFF.

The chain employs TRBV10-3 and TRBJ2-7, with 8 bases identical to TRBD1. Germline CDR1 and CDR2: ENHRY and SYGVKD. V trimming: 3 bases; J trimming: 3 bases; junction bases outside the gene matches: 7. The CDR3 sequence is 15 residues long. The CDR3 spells CAISDNPGGIYEQYF. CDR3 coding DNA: TGTGCCATCAGTGATAACCCAGGGGGCATCTACGAGCAGTACTTC.

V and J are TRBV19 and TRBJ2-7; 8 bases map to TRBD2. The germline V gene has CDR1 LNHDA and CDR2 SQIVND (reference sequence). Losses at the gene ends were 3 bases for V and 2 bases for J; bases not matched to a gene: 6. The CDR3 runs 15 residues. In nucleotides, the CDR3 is TGTGCCAGTAGTATTAGGACTAGCTCGGCCTACGAGCAGTACTTC. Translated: CASSIRTSSAYEQYF.

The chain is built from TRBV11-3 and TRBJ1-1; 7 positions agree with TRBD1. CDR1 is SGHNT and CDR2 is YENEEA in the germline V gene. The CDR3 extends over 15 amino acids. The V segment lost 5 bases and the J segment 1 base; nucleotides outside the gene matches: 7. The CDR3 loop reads CASSGHGQENTEAFF. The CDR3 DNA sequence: TGTGCCAGCAGCGGACACGGACAGGAGAACACTGAAGCTTTCTTT. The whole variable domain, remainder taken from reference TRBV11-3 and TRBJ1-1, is EAGVVQSPRYKIIEKKQPVAFWCNPISGHNTLYWYLQNLGQGPELLIRYENEEAVDDSQLPKDRFSAERLKGVDSTLKIQPAELGDSAVYLCASSGHGQENTEAFFGQGTRLTVV.

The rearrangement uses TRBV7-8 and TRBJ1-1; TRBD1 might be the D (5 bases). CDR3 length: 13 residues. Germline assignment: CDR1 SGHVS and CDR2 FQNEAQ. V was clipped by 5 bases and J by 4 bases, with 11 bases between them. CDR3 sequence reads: CASSLGTSTEAFF. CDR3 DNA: TGTGCCAGCAGCCTCGGGACTTCCACTGAAGCTTTCTTT.

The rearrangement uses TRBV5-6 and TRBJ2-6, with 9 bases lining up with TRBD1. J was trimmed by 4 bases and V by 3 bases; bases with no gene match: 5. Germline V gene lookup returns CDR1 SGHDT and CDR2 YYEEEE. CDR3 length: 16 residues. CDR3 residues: CASSSGTGPGANVLTF. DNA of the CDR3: TGTGCCAGCAGCTCCGGGACAGGGCCAGGGGCCAACGTCCTGACTTTC.

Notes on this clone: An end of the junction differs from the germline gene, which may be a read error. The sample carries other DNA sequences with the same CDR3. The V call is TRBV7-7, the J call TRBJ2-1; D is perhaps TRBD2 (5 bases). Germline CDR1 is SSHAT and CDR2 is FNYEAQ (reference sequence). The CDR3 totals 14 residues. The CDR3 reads CASSLAMAHPEQFF. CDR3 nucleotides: TGTGCTAGCAGCTTAGCGATGGCCCATCCTGAGCAGTTCTTC.

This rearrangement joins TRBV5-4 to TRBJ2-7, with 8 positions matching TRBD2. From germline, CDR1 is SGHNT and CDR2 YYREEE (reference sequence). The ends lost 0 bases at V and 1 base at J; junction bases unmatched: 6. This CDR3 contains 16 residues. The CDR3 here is CASSLVTGGGSYEQYF. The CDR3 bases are TGTGCCAGCAGCTTGGTAACCGGGGGGGGATCCTACGAGCAGTACTTC.

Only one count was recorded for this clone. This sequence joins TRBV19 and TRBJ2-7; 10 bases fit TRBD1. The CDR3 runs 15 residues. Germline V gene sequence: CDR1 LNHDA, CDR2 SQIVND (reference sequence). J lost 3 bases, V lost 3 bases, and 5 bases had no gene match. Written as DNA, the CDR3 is TGTGCCAGTAGTATTATTGGGGACAGGGGCTACGAGCAGTACTTC. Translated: CASSIIGDRGYEQYF.

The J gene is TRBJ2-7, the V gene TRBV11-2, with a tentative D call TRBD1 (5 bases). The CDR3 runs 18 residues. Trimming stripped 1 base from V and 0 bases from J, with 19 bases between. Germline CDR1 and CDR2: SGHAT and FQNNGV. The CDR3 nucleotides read TGTGCCAGCAGCTTAGTGACAGTTAATTCTTCTAGCTCCTACGAGCAGTACTTC. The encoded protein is CASSLVTVNSSSSYEQYF.

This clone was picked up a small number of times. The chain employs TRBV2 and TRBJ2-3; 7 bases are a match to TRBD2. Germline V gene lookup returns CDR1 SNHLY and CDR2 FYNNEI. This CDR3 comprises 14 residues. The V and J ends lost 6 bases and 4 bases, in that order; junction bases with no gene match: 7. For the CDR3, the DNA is TGTGCCAGCAGAACAAGCGGGGAGGCAGATACGCAGTATTTT. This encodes CASRTSGEADTQYF.

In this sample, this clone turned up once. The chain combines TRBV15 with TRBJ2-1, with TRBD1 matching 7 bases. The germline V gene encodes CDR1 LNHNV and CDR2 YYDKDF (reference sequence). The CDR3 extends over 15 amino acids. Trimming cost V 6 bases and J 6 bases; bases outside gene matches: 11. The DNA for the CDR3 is TGTGCCACCAGTCTGTCCAGGGGGTTCAGCAATGAGCAGTTCTTC. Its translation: CATSLSRGFSNEQFF.

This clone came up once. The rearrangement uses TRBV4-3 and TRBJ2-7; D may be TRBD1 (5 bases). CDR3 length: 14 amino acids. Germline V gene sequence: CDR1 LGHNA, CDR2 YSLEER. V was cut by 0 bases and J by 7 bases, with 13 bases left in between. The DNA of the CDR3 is TGCGCCAGCAGCCAAGAAGACAAGGGGTGGGAGCAGTACTTC. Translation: CASSQEDKGWEQYF.

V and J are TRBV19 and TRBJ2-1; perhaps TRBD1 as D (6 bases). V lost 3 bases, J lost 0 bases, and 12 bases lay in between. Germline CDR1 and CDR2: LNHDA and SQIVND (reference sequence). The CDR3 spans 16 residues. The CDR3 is CASSISGTSSYNEQFF. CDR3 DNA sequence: TGTGCCAGTAGTATCTCAGGGACAAGCTCCTACAATGAGCAGTTCTTC.

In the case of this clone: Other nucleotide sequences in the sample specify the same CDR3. The CDR3 spells CASSQSGELFF. Here the CDR3 DNA reads TGTGCCAGCAGCCAATCCGGGGAGCTGTTTTTT. The rearrangement uses TRBV7-6 and TRBJ2-2; D is unresolved. Germline CDR1 is SGHVS and CDR2 is FNYEAQ. The CDR3 is 11 residues long. The V end was cut by 5 bases, the J end by 6 bases, with 4 bases between. The full variable domain, with the rest looked up from reference TRBV7-6 and TRBJ2-2, is GAGVSQSPRYKVTKRGQDVALRCDPISGHVSLYWYRQALGQGPEFLTYFNYEAQQDKSGLPNDRFSAERPEGSISTLTIQRTEQRDSAMYRCASSQSGELFFGEGSRLTVL.

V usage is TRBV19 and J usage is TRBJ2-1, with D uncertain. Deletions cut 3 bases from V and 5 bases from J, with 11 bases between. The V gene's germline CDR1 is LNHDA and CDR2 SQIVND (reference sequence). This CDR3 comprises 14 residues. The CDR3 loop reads CASSIEYLDNEQFF. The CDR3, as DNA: TGTGCCAGTAGTATTGAGTACCTAGACAATGAGCAGTTCTTC.

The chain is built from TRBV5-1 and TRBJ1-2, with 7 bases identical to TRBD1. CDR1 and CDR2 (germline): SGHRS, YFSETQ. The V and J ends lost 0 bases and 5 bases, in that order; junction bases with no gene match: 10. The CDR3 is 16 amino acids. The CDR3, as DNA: TGCGCCAGCAGCTTGGAGGGGGTCGGGACAGCTTATGGCTACACCTTC. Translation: CASSLEGVGTAYGYTF.

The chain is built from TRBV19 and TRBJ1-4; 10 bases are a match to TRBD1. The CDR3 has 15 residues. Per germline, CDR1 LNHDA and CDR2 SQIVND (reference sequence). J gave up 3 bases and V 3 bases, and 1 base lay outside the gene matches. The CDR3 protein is CASSMGTGANEKLFF. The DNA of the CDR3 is TGTGCCAGTAGTATGGGGACAGGGGCTAATGAAAAACTGTTTTTT.

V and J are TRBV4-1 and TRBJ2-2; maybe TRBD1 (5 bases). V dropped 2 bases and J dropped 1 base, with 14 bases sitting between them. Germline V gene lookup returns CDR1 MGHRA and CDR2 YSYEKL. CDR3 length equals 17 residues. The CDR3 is CASSQLDMGWNTGELFF. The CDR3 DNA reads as TGCGCCAGCAGCCAACTGGACATGGGTTGGAACACCGGGGAGCTGTTTTTT.